Shown below are 7 T cell receptor beta chains from a single sample sequenced in a study of monozygotic twins with inflammatory bowel disease. With the 5' RACE reads reprocessed, TCRdb shows one record per CDR3 protein and no DNA. Its table lists approximately 340,000 distinct CDR3 sequences. The sequenced sample was blood. All receptors come from a human donor with ulcerative colitis or Crohn's disease, or a healthy co-twin of an affected twin (not recorded which).

This chain connects TRBV10-1 to TRBJ2-7; checking the TCRdb D call of TRBD2 is not possible without DNA. Germline V lookup: CDR1 WNHNN, CDR2 SYGVQD (reference sequence). This CDR3 has 13 amino acids. The CDR3 reads CASSRLAGSEQYF.

The chain has TRBV9 and TRBJ2-1; TCRdb selects TRBD2, and the lack of DNA leaves this call unchecked. This CDR3 has 13 residues. Germline CDR1 reads SGDLS; CDR2 reads YYNGEE. The CDR3 region is CASSVLTGGEQFF.

The chain has TRBV7-2 and TRBJ2-3; without DNA, the TCRdb call of TRBD1 cannot be checked. The CDR3 totals 15 residues. Per the germline V gene, CDR1 is SGHTA and CDR2 is FQGNSA. The CDR3 region is CASSLGTTSTDTQYF.

The CDR3 spells CASSLRDSTYSNQPQHF. The J gene is TRBJ1-5, the V gene TRBV4-1. The length of the CDR3 is 17 residues. Germline values: CDR1 MGHRA, CDR2 YSYEKL.

J is TRBJ1-6 and V is TRBV6-1; the D gene TCRdb calls, TRBD1, cannot be checked with no DNA. Germline CDR1 is MNHNS and CDR2 is SASEGT. CDR3 length: 16 residues. Here the CDR3 reads CASRSLGSSYNSPLHF.

This chain uses TRBV28 with TRBJ1-2; TCRdb's D call of TRBD1 is untestable without DNA. This CDR3 region has 14 residues. CDR1 is MDHEN and CDR2 is SYDVKM in the germline V gene. CDR3: CAILGTGPIYGYTF.

The V call is TRBV10-1, the J call TRBJ2-2; absent DNA, TCRdb's TRBD1 call cannot be checked. The CDR3 covers 16 residues. Looked up from germline, CDR1 is WNHNN and CDR2 is SYGVQD (reference sequence). The CDR3 spells CASSEPGRTSLGELFF.